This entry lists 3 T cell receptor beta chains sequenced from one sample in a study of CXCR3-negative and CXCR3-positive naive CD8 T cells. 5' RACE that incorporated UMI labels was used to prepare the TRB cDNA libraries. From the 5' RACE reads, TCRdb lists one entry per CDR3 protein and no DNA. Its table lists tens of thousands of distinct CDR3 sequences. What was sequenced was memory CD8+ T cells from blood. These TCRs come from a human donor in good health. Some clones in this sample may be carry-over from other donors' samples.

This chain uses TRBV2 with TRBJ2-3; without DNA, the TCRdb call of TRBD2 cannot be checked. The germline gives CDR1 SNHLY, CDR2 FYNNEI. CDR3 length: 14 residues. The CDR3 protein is CASSGTSGGDTQYF.

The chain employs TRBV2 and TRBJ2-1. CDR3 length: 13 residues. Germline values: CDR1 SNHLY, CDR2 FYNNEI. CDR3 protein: CASSGIRYNEQFF.

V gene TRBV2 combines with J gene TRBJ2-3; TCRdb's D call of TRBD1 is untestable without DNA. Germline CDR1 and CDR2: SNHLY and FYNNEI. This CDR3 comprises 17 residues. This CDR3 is CASSDPGPRIFTDTQYF.